This is a list of T cell receptor beta chains from one sample in a study of blood T cell repertoires in COVID-19. The data were produced by immunoSEQ multiplex PCR, yet TCRdb's version contains in-frame clones alone and is incomplete. The data show around 180,000 clones, 82% seen once. Specimen: peripheral blood. Receptors were obtained from a woman under 40 with acute or convalescent COVID-19. Each CDR3 is given with its conserved first and last residue. The D gene is left open where the match is weak.

v_gene: TRBV6-2/TRBV6-3; d_gene: TRBD1; j_gene: TRBJ1-2; CDR3aa: CASSLDRDHYYGYTF; CDR3nt: TGTGCCAGCAGTCTCGACAGGGATCACTACTATGGCTACACCTTC
v_gene: TRBV5-5; d_gene: NA; j_gene: TRBJ2-1; CDR3aa: CASSSEVYNEQFF; CDR3nt: TGTGCCAGCAGCTCCGAGGTGTACAATGAGCAGTTCTTC
v_gene: TRBV27; d_gene: TRBD2; j_gene: TRBJ2-5; CDR3aa: CASKREGGRPPYQETQYF; CDR3nt: TGTGCCAGCAAACGGGAGGGGGGACGCCCTCCGTACCAAGAGACCCAGTACTTC
v_gene: TRBV3-1/TRBV3-2; d_gene: TRBD2; j_gene: TRBJ2-1; CDR3aa: CASSQGTGGSSQKQFF; CDR3nt: TGTGCCAGCAGCCAGGGTACGGGGGGGTCGTCGCAGAAGCAGTTCTTC
v_gene: TRBV30; d_gene: TRBD1; j_gene: TRBJ2-3; CDR3aa: CASDGTGETDTQYF; CDR3nt: TGTGCCTCTGACGGGACAGGGGAGACAGATACGCAGTATTTT
v_gene: TRBV28; d_gene: NA; j_gene: TRBJ2-1; CDR3aa: CASSFRQAYNEQFF; CDR3nt: TGTGCCAGCAGTTTTAGACAGGCCTACAATGAGCAGTTCTTC
v_gene: TRBV20-1; d_gene: NA; j_gene: TRBJ1-5; CDR3aa: CSASRRAGSNQPQHF; CDR3nt: TGCAGTGCTAGTAGGCGGGCTGGTAGCAATCAGCCCCAGCATTTT
v_gene: TRBV6-5; d_gene: TRBD1; j_gene: TRBJ2-3; CDR3aa: CASSFTGTGGTDTQYF; CDR3nt: TGTGCCAGCAGTTTCACCGGGACAGGGGGCACAGATACGCAGTATTTT
v_gene: TRBV28; d_gene: NA; j_gene: TRBJ2-3; CDR3aa: CASSAYSGESTDTQYF; CDR3nt: TGTGCCAGCAGTGCATATAGCGGAGAAAGCACAGATACGCAGTATTTT
v_gene: TRBV7-9; d_gene: NA; j_gene: TRBJ1-4; CDR3aa: CASSLVGANEKLFF; CDR3nt: TGTGCCAGCAGCTTAGTGGGGGCCAATGAAAAACTGTTTTTT
v_gene: TRBV4-1; d_gene: NA; j_gene: TRBJ1-2; CDR3aa: CASSGGYGYTF; CDR3nt: TGCGCCAGCAGCGGAGGCTATGGCTACACCTTC
v_gene: TRBV11-2; d_gene: NA; j_gene: TRBJ1-3; CDR3aa: CASSLPRISGNTIYF; CDR3nt: TGTGCCAGCAGCCTACCCCGAATCTCTGGAAACACCATATATTTT